The rows below give T cell receptor beta chains drawn from one sample of a study of blood T cell repertoires in COVID-19. TCRdb's table, derived via immunoSEQ multiplex PCR, lists solely in-frame clones and lacks some. The top ten hold approximately 15% of the sample, which has around 45,000 clones, approximately 89% seen once. Sequencing was done on a sample of peripheral blood. All receptors derive from a man aged 60 to 69 with active or convalescent COVID-19. CDR3s include the opening cysteine and the closing phenylalanine or tryptophan. The order of the fields is D gene, CDR3 length, J gene, V gene, clone size, CDR3 protein, CDR3 DNA. D genes are given only for firm matches. Some rows mark clone size as missing; the rest say once, few, many or name a class of expanded clone.

. 14 TRBJ1-2 TRBV5-5 . CASSLDKANYGYTF TGTGCCAGCAGCTTGGACAAAGCTAACTATGGCTACACCTTC
TRBD1 16 TRBJ1-2 TRBV6-1 few CASSESRDSLNYGYTF TGTGCCAGCAGTGAATCACGGGACAGCCTTAACTATGGCTACACCTTC
. 16 TRBJ1-2 TRBV4-1 . CASSQDAGRTTYGYTF TGCGCCAGCAGCCAAGATGCGGGACGGACTACCTATGGCTACACCTTC
TRBD1 14 TRBJ1-6 TRBV6-5 . CASRTTGANSPLHF TGTGCCAGCAGGACGACAGGGGCGAATTCACCCCTCCACTTT
TRBD1 12 TRBJ2-7 TRBV30 . CAWGQGAYEQYF TGTGCCTGGGGACAGGGGGCGTACGAGCAGTACTTC
TRBD1 19 TRBJ2-5 TRBV7-6 . CASSLTGQGELVYQETQYF TGTGCCAGCAGTCTCACGGGACAGGGAGAATTGGTATACCAAGAGACCCAGTACTTC
. 14 TRBJ1-5 TRBV7-2 . CASSLALGGQPQHF TGTGCCAGCAGCTTAGCCCTCGGGGGTCAGCCCCAGCATTTT
. 13 TRBJ2-3 TRBV29-1 . CSLRGPSTDTQYF TGCAGCTTAAGAGGTCCAAGCACAGATACGCAGTATTTT
. 13 TRBJ2-7 TRBV3-1/TRBV3-2 . CASSPRRDYEQYF TGTGCCAGCAGCCCCCGGCGGGATTACGAGCAGTACTTC
TRBD1 14 TRBJ2-1 TRBV6-5 . CASSSGTDYNEQFF TGTGCCAGCAGTTCCGGGACAGACTACAATGAGCAGTTCTTC
TRBD1 16 TRBJ2-5 TRBV5-1 . CASSRSGGGRQETQYF TGCGCCAGCAGCCGATCAGGGGGCGGACGGCAAGAGACCCAGTACTTC
TRBD1 14 TRBJ1-6 TRBV19 . CASSTTGADSPLHF TGTGCCAGTAGTACTACAGGGGCGGATTCACCCCTCCACTTT
TRBD2 15 TRBJ2-5 TRBV7-2 . CASSPGLAQRETQYF TGTGCCAGCAGCCCGGGACTAGCTCAGCGAGAGACCCAGTACTTC
. 15 TRBJ1-3 TRBV27 . CASSLSRGSGNTIYF TGTGCCAGCAGTTTATCCCGAGGCTCTGGAAACACCATATATTTT
TRBD1 13 TRBJ1-2 TRBV5-5 . CASSQTGARGYTF TGTGCCAGCAGCCAAACAGGGGCGCGGGGCTACACCTTC
TRBD1 15 TRBJ1-1 TRBV29-1 . CSVEAWTGDNTEAFF TGCAGCGTTGAAGCCTGGACAGGTGATAACACTGAAGCTTTCTTT
TRBD1 19 TRBJ1-6 TRBV30 . CAWSLTKRRGRESDSPLHF TGTGCCTGGAGTTTGACGAAAAGGAGGGGGCGGGAAAGTGATTCACCCCTCCACTTT
TRBD1 16 TRBJ1-4 TRBV9 once CASSVGQGATNEKLFF TGTGCCAGCAGCGTAGGACAGGGGGCAACTAATGAAAAACTGTTTTTT
TRBD1 14 TRBJ1-1 TRBV5-1 . CASSQGELNTEAFF TGCGCCAGCAGTCAGGGGGAATTGAACACTGAAGCTTTCTTT
. 15 TRBJ1-5 TRBV12-5 . CASGIALSGNQPQHF TGTGCTAGTGGGATTGCTCTAAGTGGCAATCAGCCCCAGCATTTT
. 16 TRBJ1-6 TRBV28 . CASRSPRQADFSPLHF TGTGCCAGCAGATCACCAAGACAGGCCGATTTTTCACCCCTCCACTTT
TRBD1 17 TRBJ2-7 TRBV5-4 . CASSFALGTGGENEQYF TGTGCCAGCAGCTTCGCTCTGGGGACAGGGGGTGAGAACGAGCAGTACTTC
TRBD1 14 TRBJ2-1 TRBV2 . CASRGTDNPVEQFF TGTGCCAGCAGGGGGACAGACAACCCCGTTGAGCAGTTCTTC
. 14 TRBJ1-5 TRBV6-2/TRBV6-3 . CASSLLSDTQPQHF TGTGCCAGCAGTTTGCTTTCAGATACTCAGCCCCAGCATTTT
TRBD2 15 TRBJ2-5 TRBV5-1 . CASSFFLAGQETQYF TGCGCCAGCAGCTTCTTTCTAGCGGGGCAAGAGACCCAGTACTTC
. 15 TRBJ1-6 TRBV4-1 hyperexpanded CASSPNGQLNSPLHF TGCGCCAGCAGCCCTAATGGACAGCTGAATTCACCCCTCCACTTT
TRBD1 17 TRBJ1-2 TRBV5-1 once CASSSRPGTGRVNGYTF TGCGCCAGCAGCAGTAGACCCGGGACAGGAAGGGTTAACGGCTACACCTTC
TRBD1 19 TRBJ1-4 TRBV15 . CATSARVGQGVSVGEKLFF TGTGCCACCAGCGCCCGAGTGGGACAGGGGGTCTCGGTAGGTGAAAAACTGTTTTTT
. 15 TRBJ2-3 TRBV7-2 . CASSLVRGDTDTQYF TGTGCCAGCAGCTTAGTTCGGGGAGACACAGATACGCAGTATTTT
TRBD2 15 TRBJ2-7 TRBV2 . CASTSGLTSGGEQYF TGTGCCAGCACCAGCGGGCTGACTAGCGGGGGCGAGCAGTACTTC
. 15 TRBJ1-5 TRBV19 . CASRTTQRGNQPQHF TGTGCCAGTAGGACGACGCAGCGGGGCAATCAGCCCCAGCATTTT
. 15 TRBJ1-3 TRBV7-9 . CASSSGGPFGNTIYF TGTGCCAGCAGCTCCGGGGGACCTTTTGGAAACACCATATATTTT
. 15 TRBJ1-6 TRBV6-2/TRBV6-3 . CASSYAGRDNSPLHF TGTGCCAGCAGTTACGCGGGACGAGATAATTCACCCCTCCACTTT
TRBD2 15 TRBJ2-2 TRBV2 . CASSEGTSFSGELFF TGTGCCAGCAGTGAAGGGACTAGCTTCTCCGGGGAGCTGTTTTTT
. 13 TRBJ1-4 TRBV4-3 . CASSQEFGRRNLF TGCGCCAGCAGCCAAGAATTCGGCCGGAGAAATCTTTTT